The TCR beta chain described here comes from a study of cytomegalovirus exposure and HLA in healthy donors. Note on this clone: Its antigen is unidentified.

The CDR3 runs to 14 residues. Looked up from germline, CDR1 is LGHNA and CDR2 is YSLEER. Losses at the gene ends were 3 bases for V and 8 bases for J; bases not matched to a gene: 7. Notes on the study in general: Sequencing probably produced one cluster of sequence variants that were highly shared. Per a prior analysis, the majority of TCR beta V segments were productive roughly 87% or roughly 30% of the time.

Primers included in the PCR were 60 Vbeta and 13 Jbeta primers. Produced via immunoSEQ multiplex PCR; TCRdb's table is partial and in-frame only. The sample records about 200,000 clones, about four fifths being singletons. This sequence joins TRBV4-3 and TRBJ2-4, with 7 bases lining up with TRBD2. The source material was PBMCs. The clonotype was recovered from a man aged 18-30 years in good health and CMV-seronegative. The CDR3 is CASSQGPRGDIQYF. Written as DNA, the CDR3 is TGCGCCAGCAGCCAGGGACCACGGGGGGACATTCAGTACTTC.